This T cell receptor beta chain was documented in a study of breast tumors, draining lymph nodes, adjacent tissues. This clonotype appeared many times. The antigen is not known. The lymph nodes were axillary draining lymph nodes from breast cancer patients. Via MiXCR, TCRdb re-called the multiplex PCR reads, giving one row per CDR3 protein. The repertoire holds some 250,000 distinct CDR3 sequences, with less than 40% as singletons. Overall study results and limits: Data only fit, rather than demonstrated, lymph node origin of most tumor T cells. Tumor and nontumor repertoires were significantly more similar in luminal-like than in basal-like breast cancer. Tumor repertoires ranked between lymph nodes and nontumor tissue in diversity, with V and J gene preferences.

Germline V lookup: CDR1 LGHDT, CDR2 YNNKEL (reference sequence). The CDR3 length is 12 residues. Trimming removed 0 bases from V and 8 bases from J, with 4 bases in between. The source material was axillary lymph node tissue. The clonotype originates from a female donor with breast cancer. Some clones in this sample may be carry-over from other donors' samples. This chain joins TRBV3-1 and TRBJ1-4; D gene ambiguous. CDR3 amino acids: CASSQEKEKLFF. In nucleotides, the CDR3 is TGTGCCAGCAGCCAAGAAAAGGAAAAACTGTTTTTT.